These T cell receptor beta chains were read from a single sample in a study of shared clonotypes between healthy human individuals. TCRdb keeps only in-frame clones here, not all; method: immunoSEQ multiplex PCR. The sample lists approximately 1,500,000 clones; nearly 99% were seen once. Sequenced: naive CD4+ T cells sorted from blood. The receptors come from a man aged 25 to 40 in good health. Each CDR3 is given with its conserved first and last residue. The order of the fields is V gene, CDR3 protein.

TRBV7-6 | CASSGFGVETQYF
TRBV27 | CASSPRLAAYEQYF
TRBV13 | CASSPSGSIFEQYF
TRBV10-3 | CAISQGQAKEKLFF
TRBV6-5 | CASSYSSKYGYTF
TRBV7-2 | CASSLSGASSYEQYF
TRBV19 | CASTRGGVDHEQYF
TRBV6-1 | CASIRTGGFSYEQYF
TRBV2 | CASSEGSGGGYTF
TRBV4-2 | CASSQERSQAGEQYF
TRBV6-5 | CASRMTWGTDTQYF
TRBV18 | CASSPGQAGMNTEAFF
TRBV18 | CASSRGLAGYNEQFF
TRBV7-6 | CASSRSGREHNEQFF
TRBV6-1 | CASTITGYYEQFF
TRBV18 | CASSPGGVQVLAFF
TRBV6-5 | CASSSLGEAYEQYF
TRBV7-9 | CASSPRRELAGVYEQYF
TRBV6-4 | CASRALDNTGELFF
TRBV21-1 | CASNRGVGTPLTEQYF
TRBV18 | CASSSRTGTYEQYF
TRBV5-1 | CASSLAVREGRETQYF
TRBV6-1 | CASSDPGRTLEQYF